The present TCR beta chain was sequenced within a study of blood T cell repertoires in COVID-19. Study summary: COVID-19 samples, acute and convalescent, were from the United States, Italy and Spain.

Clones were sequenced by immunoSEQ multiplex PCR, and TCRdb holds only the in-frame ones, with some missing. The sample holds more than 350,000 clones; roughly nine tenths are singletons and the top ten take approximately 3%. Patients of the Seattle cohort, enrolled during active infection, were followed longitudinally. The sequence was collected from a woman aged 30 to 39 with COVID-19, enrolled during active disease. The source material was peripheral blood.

Written as DNA, the CDR3 is TGTGCCAGCAGCGGGACTAGCGGGAGGAATGAGCAGTTCTTC. Translation gives CASSGTSGRNEQFF. V and J are TRBV9 and TRBJ2-1; 14 nucleotides line up with TRBD2. Germline lookup yields CDR1 SGDLS and CDR2 YYNGEE. With V trimmed by 3 bases and J by 7 bases, 0 bases remained unmatched. The CDR3 is made up of 14 amino acids.